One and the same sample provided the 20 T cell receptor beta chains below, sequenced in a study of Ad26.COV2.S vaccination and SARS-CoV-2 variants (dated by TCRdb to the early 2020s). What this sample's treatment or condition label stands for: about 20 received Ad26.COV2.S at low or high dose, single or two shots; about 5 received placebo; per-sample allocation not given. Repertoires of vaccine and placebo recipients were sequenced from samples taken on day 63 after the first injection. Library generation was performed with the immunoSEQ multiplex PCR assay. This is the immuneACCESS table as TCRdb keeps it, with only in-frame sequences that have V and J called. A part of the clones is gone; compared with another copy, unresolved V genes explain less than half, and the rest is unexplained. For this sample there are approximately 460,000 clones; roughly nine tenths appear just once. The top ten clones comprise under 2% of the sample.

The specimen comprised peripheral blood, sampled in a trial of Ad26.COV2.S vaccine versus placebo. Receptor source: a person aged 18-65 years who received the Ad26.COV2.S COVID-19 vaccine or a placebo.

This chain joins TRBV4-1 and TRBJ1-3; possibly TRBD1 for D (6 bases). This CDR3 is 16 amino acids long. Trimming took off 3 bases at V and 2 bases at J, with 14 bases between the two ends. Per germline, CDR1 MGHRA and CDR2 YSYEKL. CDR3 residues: CASSHEPGGPGNTIYF. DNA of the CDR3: TGCGCCAGCAGCCACGAGCCCGGGGGGCCTGGAAACACCATATATTTT.

CDR3 residues: CASRHTRQGGVEKLFF. DNA of the CDR3: TGTGCCAGCAGACATACCAGACAGGGAGGAGTGGAAAAACTGTTTTTT. The chain combines TRBV2 with TRBJ1-4; 7 nucleotides align to TRBD1. The CDR3 runs 16 residues. V lost 6 bases, J lost 8 bases, and 15 bases stayed unmatched. Germline V CDR1 and CDR2: SNHLY, FYNNEI.

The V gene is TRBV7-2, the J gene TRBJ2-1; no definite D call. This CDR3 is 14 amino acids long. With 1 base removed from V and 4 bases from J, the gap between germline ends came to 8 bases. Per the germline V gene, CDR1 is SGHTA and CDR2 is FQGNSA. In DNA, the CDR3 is TGTGCCAGCAGCTTAGAAAGCAGGTACAATGAGCAGTTCTTC. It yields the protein CASSLESRYNEQFF. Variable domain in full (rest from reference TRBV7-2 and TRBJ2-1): GAGVSQSPSNKVTEKGKDVELRCDPISGHTALYWYRQSLGQGLEFLIYFQGNSAPDKSGLPSDRFSAERTGGSVSTLTIQRTQQEDSAVYLCASSLESRYNEQFFGPGTRLTVL.

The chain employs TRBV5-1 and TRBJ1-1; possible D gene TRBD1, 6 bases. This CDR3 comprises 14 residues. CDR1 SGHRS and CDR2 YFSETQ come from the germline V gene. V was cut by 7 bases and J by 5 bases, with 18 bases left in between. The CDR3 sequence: CASCQALGGTEAFF. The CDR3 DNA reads TGCGCCAGCTGCCAGGCCCTAGGGGGTACTGAAGCTTTCTTT.

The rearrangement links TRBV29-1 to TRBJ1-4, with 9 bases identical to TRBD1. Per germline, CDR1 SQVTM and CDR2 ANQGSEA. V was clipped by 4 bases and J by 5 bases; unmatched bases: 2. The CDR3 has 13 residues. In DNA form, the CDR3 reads TGCAGCGTTGCGACAGGGGGGAATGAAAAACTGTTTTTT. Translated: CSVATGGNEKLFF.

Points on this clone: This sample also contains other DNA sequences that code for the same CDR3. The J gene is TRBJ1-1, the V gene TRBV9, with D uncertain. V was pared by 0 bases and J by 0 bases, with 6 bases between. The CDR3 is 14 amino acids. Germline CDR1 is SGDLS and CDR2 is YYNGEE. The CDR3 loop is CASSVGGMNTEAFF. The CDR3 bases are TGTGCCAGCAGCGTAGGGGGAATGAACACTGAAGCTTTCTTT.

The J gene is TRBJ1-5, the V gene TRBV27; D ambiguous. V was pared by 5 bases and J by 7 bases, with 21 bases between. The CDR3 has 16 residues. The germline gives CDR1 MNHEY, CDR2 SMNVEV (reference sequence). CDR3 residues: CASSTRIGRVQQPQHF. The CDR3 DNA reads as TGTGCCAGCAGTACCAGGATCGGGAGGGTCCAACAGCCCCAGCATTTT.

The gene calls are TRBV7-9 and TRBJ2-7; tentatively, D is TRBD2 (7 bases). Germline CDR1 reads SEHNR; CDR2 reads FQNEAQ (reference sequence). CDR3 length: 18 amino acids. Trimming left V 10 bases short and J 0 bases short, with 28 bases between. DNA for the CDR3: TGTGCCATCGGCAGCTTAGGGGGGACTACCAAAAGCTCCTACGAGCAGTACTTC. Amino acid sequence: CAIGSLGGTTKSSYEQYF.

Written as DNA, the CDR3 is TGTGCCAGCAGCGCTCAGACAGGGCCCGGGGAGCTGTTTTTT. Translated, it gives CASSAQTGPGELFF. This rearrangement joins TRBV3-1 (or the pseudogene TRBV3-2) to TRBJ2-2, with 7 bases identical to TRBD1. The CDR3 contains 14 residues. The ends lost 5 bases at V and 6 bases at J; junction bases unmatched: 6. CDR1 and CDR2 from the germline V gene are LGHDT and YNNKEL (reference sequence).

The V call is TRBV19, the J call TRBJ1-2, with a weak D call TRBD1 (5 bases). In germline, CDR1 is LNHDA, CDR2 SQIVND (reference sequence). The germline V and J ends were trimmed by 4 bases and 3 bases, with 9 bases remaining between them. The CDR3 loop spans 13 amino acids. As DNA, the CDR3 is TGTGCCAGTAGTACAACAGGATACTATGGCTACACCTTC. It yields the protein CASSTTGYYGYTF.

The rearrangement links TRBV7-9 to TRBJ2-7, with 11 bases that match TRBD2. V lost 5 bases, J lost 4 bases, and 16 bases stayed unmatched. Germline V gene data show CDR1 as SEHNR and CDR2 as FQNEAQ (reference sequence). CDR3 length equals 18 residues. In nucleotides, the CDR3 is TGTGCCAGCAGCCGGGGCGATAGCGGGGGGGCTCGGGATTACGAGCAGTACTTC. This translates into CASSRGDSGGARDYEQYF.

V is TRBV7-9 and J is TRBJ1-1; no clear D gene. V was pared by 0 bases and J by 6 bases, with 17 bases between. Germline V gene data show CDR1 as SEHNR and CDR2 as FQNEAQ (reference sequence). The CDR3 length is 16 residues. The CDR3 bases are TGTGCCAGCAGCTTAGCGTCTGCGACCCGAGGCGCTGAAGCTTTCTTT. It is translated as CASSLASATRGAEAFF.

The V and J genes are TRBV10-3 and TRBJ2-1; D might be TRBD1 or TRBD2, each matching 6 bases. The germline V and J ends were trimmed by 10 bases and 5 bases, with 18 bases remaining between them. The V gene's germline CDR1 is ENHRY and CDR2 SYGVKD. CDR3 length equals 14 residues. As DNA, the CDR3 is TGTGCCAGTCGGAGGGACCAGGGGCACAATGAGCAGTTCTTC. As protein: CASRRDQGHNEQFF.

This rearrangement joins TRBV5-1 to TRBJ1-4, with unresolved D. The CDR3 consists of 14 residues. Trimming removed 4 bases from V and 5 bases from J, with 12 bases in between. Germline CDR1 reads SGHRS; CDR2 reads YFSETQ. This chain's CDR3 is CASSRGEENEKLFF. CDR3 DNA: TGCGCCAGCAGCCGCGGGGAAGAAAATGAAAAACTGTTTTTT.

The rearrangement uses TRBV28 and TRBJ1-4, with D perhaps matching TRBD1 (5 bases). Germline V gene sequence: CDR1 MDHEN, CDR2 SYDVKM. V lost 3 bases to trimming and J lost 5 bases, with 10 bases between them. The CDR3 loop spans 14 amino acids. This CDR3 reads CASSLVQGNEKLFF. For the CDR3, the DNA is TGTGCCAGCAGTTTGGTCCAGGGAAATGAAAAACTGTTTTTT.

CDR3 coding DNA: TGTGCCAGCAGCTTATCTCCAGGGGAAAATAATTCACCCCTCCACTTT. It is translated as CASSLSPGENNSPLHF. This rearrangement joins TRBV7-6 to TRBJ1-6; weak D call: TRBD1 (6 bases). In germline, CDR1 is SGHVS, CDR2 FNYEAQ. This CDR3 region has 16 residues. V was pared by 2 bases and J by 5 bases, with 13 bases between.

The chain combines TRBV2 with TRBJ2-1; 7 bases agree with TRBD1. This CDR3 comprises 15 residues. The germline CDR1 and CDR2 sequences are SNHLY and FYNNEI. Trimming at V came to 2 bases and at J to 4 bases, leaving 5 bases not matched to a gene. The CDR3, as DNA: TGTGCCAGCAGTGAACTGTCGGGACAGTACAATGAGCAGTTCTTC. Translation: CASSELSGQYNEQFF.

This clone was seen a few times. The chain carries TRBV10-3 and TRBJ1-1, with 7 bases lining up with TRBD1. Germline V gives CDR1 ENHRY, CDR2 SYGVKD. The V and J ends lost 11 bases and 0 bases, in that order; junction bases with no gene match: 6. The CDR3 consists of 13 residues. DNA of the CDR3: TGTGCCGCAAACAGGGGAATGAACACTGAAGCTTTCTTT. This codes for CAANRGMNTEAFF.

The CDR3 is CASSYREISQPQHF. CDR3 in DNA: TGTGCCAGCAGCTACCGGGAGATAAGTCAGCCCCAGCATTTT. V and J are TRBV5-5 and TRBJ1-5; D is ambiguous. CDR1 is SGHKS and CDR2 is YYEKEE in the germline V gene (reference sequence). V was shortened by 3 bases and J by 6 bases, with 13 bases between the two germline ends. This CDR3 is 14 amino acids long.

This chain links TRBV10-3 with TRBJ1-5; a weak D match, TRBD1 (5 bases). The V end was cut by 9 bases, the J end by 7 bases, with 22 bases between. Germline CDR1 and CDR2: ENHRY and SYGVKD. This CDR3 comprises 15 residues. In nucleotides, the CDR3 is TGTGCCATAAGCGACGGGGCCCTGGGGTTGCAGCCCCAGCATTTT. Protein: CAISDGALGLQPQHF.